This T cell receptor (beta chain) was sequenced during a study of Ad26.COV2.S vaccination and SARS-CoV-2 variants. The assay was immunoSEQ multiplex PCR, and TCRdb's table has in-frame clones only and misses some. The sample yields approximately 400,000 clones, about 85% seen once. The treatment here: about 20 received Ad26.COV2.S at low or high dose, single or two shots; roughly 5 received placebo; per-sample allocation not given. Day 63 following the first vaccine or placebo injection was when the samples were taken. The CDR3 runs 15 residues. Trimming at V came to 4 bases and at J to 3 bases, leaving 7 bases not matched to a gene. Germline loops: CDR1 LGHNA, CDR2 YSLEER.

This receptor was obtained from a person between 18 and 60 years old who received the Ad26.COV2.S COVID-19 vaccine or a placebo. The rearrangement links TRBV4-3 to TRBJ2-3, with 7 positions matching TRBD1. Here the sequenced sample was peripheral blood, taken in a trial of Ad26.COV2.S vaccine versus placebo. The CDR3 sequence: CASSPDREVTDTQYF. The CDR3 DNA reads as TGCGCCAGCAGCCCTGACAGGGAAGTAACAGATACGCAGTATTTT.